The clone carrying this T cell receptor (beta chain) was recorded at least ten times. Antigen: not known. This record comes from a study of blood T cells in healthy people across ages. Study-wide results and limits: Among long-lived donors, naive CD4+ cells were more numerous and diversity higher than in aged donors. Significant beta diversity loss was already apparent by age roughly 43, declining roughly linearly.

The length of the CDR3 is 13 residues. From germline, CDR1 is DFQATT and CDR2 SNEGSKA (reference sequence). Trimming removed 6 bases from V and 4 bases from J; junction bases left unmatched: 5. The use of a sample-barcoded 5' primer and a J-beta primer mix characterized a second PCR of roughly 6 to 11 cycles. TCRdb passed the 5' RACE reads through MiXCR, listing each CDR3 protein once. In the table there are about 640,000 distinct CDR3 sequences, approximately 30% of which are singletons. The sequenced material came from blood. The chain links TRBV20-1 to TRBJ1-5; 8 nucleotides match TRBD1. The receptor was isolated from a woman of 80 years or more in good health. The CDR3 nucleotides are TGCAGTGCGTCGACAGGGGTGAATCAGCCCCAGCATTTT. Translated, it gives CSASTGVNQPQHF.